This TCR beta chain was sequenced during a study of T cell responses to AZD1222 COVID-19 vaccine. About this clone: Its antigen remains unknown.

The study, taken as a whole, reports: After two AZD1222 doses, spike-specific TCR breadth and depth rose versus day 0. Donors were mostly white British, more females; clonal diversity possibly underestimated. Samples come after the peak T cell response, not at day 14.

Libraries were prepared by immunoSEQ multiplex PCR; TCRdb keeps only in-frame clonotypes and omits some of them. The data show approximately 73,000 clones, less than 90% seen once. The clonotype was recovered from an adult in good health. The sample was peripheral blood, taken on day 0 of AZD1222 vaccination.

This CDR3 is CAWGYQGMANEKLFF. As DNA, the CDR3 is TGTGCCTGGGGCTACCAGGGGATGGCTAATGAAAAACTGTTTTTT. The chain combines TRBV30 with TRBJ1-4; D is perhaps TRBD1 (6 bases). CDR1 GTSNPN and CDR2 SVGIG come from the germline V gene (reference sequence). The V and J ends lost 5 bases and 3 bases respectively, with 16 bases between them. CDR3 length: 15 amino acids.